Shown below are 17 T cell receptor beta chains from a single sample sequenced in a study of OX40 agonist ivuxolimab in advanced cancers. TCRdb's table, derived via immunoSEQ multiplex PCR, lists solely in-frame clones and lacks some. The repertoire holds roughly 72,000 clones, with 89% as singletons. Here the sequenced sample was CD4+ or CD8+ T cells sorted from blood, taken in a trial of the OX40 agonist ivuxolimab. These receptors were collected from an adult with an advanced solid tumor such as melanoma, head and neck, liver or kidney cancer.

The chain carries TRBV2 and TRBJ2-5; D is perhaps TRBD1 (6 bases). The V end lost 5 bases, the J end lost 1 base, and 14 bases lay between the germline ends. The CDR3 sequence is 15 residues long. Germline CDR1 reads SNHLY; CDR2 reads FYNNEI. The CDR3 DNA reads as TGTGCCAGCAGTAGAAACAGGGCTATCCAAGAGACCCAGTACTTC. Translation gives CASSRNRAIQETQYF.

V usage is TRBV13 and J usage is TRBJ1-2; D gene unclear. The CDR3 runs to 13 residues. Looked up from germline, CDR1 is PRHDT and CDR2 is FYEKMQ (reference sequence). The V end lost 5 bases, the J end lost 13 bases, and 20 bases lay between the germline ends. The chain's CDR3 is CASSQRNLWLGTF. Here the CDR3 DNA reads TGTGCCAGCAGCCAGAGGAACCTATGGCTGGGCACCTTC.

The sample holds a few counts of this clone. This rearrangement joins TRBV4-1 to TRBJ1-1, with D uncertain. V was cut by 3 bases and J by 0 bases, with 11 bases left in between. Germline V gene data show CDR1 as MGHRA and CDR2 as YSYEKL. CDR3 length: 15 residues. Here the CDR3 reads CASSQPSVMNTEAFF. CDR3 sequence (DNA): TGCGCCAGCAGCCAGCCTTCGGTTATGAACACTGAAGCTTTCTTT.

The rearrangement links TRBV19 to TRBJ2-6; 7 bases fit TRBD1. The CDR3 has 14 residues. Germline-derived CDR1 and CDR2 are LNHDA and SQIVND (reference sequence). Trimming took 7 bases from V and 2 from J; bases not matched to a gene: 2. The CDR3 here is CASKQGAGANVLTF. As DNA, the CDR3 is TGTGCCAGTAAGCAGGGGGCTGGGGCCAACGTCCTGACTTTC.

The chain has TRBV5-1 and TRBJ2-7; 8 nucleotides line up with TRBD2. Germline V gene data show CDR1 as SGHRS and CDR2 as YFSETQ. The CDR3 runs to 13 residues. J gave up 3 bases and V 9 bases, and 8 bases lay outside the gene matches. CDR3 sequence reads: CATRLTSDYEQYF. CDR3 sequence (DNA): TGCGCCACACGTTTGACTAGCGACTACGAGCAGTACTTC.

The J gene is TRBJ2-7, the V gene TRBV6-6; 8 bases map to TRBD2. With V trimmed by 10 bases and J by 3 bases, 11 bases remained unmatched. The CDR3 totals 14 residues. Germline CDR1 is MNHNY and CDR2 is SVGAGI (reference sequence). The CDR3 loop is CATRRTSRVYEQYF. CDR3 bases: TGTGCCACCAGGCGGACTAGCAGGGTCTACGAGCAGTACTTC.

This clone has only a few counts. This chain connects TRBV5-1 to TRBJ2-5, with 16 bases identical to TRBD2. This CDR3 has 16 amino acids. V lost 4 bases and J lost 4; bases outside the gene matches: 4. Germline V CDR1 and CDR2: SGHRS, YFSETQ. CDR3 protein: CASSPGTSGGAETQYF. The DNA for the CDR3 is TGCGCCAGCAGCCCGGGGACTAGCGGGGGGGCAGAGACCCAGTACTTC.

This sequence joins TRBV5-4 and TRBJ2-6; D is possibly TRBD1 (5 bases). The V and J ends lost 4 bases and 1 base respectively, with 9 bases between them. Germline assignment: CDR1 SGHNT and CDR2 YYREEE (reference sequence). The CDR3 has 15 residues. As DNA, the CDR3 is TGTGCCAGCAGCCTAGACAGTTCTGGGGCCAACGTCCTGACTTTC. Its protein is CASSLDSSGANVLTF.

V is TRBV2 and J is TRBJ1-2; tentatively, D is TRBD1 (6 bases). The V end was cut by 6 bases, the J end by 8 bases, with 16 bases between. The CDR3 has 13 residues. CDR1 SNHLY and CDR2 FYNNEI come from the germline V gene. CDR3 amino acids: CASSLTGTQGYTF. In nucleotides, the CDR3 is TGTGCCAGCAGCCTAACCGGGACACAGGGCTACACCTTC.

This sequence joins TRBV10-3 and TRBJ2-1; 10 nucleotides line up with TRBD1. The V gene's germline CDR1 is ENHRY and CDR2 SYGVKD. The V gene end was trimmed by 6 bases and the J gene end by 7 bases; junction bases not matched to a gene: 6. CDR3 length: 14 amino acids. The CDR3 coding sequence is TGTGCCATCAGCCCCGGGACAGGGGAGAATGAGCAGTTCTTC. Translated: CAISPGTGENEQFF.

The chain is built from TRBV5-4 and TRBJ1-2, with 10 bases matching TRBD1. The CDR3 is 15 amino acids. Germline CDR1 reads SGHNT; CDR2 reads YYREEE (reference sequence). J gave up 3 bases and V 0 bases, and 2 bases lay outside the gene matches. Here the CDR3 reads CASSLGGQGHYGYTF. CDR3 DNA: TGTGCCAGCAGCTTGGGGGGACAGGGGCACTATGGCTACACCTTC.

This clone has a single count. This rearrangement joins TRBV7-2 to TRBJ2-1; D gene ambiguous. CDR1 and CDR2 from the germline V gene are SGHTA and FQGNSA. V was pared by 3 bases and J by 8 bases, with 5 bases between. CDR3 length: 11 amino acids. This chain's CDR3 is CASSFYYEQFF. The CDR3 DNA sequence: TGTGCCAGCAGCTTTTATTATGAGCAGTTCTTC. Full variable domain (outside the CDR3, taken from reference TRBV7-2 and TRBJ2-1): GAGVSQSPSNKVTEKGKDVELRCDPISGHTALYWYRQSLGQGLEFLIYFQGNSAPDKSGLPSDRFSAERTGGSVSTLTIQRTQQEDSAVYLCASSFYYEQFFGPGTRLTVL.

The rearrangement joins TRBV6-5 to TRBJ1-1; D is perhaps TRBD1 (6 bases). The CDR3 sequence is 16 residues long. Germline-derived CDR1 and CDR2 are MNHEY and SVGAGI. Deletions cut 2 bases from V and 4 bases from J, with 17 bases between. The CDR3 reads CASSYDYRDYGTEAFF. The CDR3 bases are TGTGCCAGCAGTTACGACTACAGGGATTATGGCACTGAAGCTTTCTTT.

This clone was counted only a few times. The J gene is TRBJ2-7, the V gene TRBV18, with D tentatively TRBD2 (5 bases). CDR1 and CDR2 (germline): KGHSH, LQKENI. The CDR3 spans 16 residues. V dropped 2 bases and J dropped 1 base, with 15 bases sitting between them. CDR3 coding DNA: TGTGCCAGCTCACCATCGGCGGGCCTCGATTCCTACGAGCAGTACTTC. Encoded protein: CASSPSAGLDSYEQYF.

The chain uses TRBV5-1 and TRBJ2-1, with 8 bases identical to TRBD2. The ends lost 4 bases at V and 3 bases at J; junction bases unmatched: 9. The CDR3 has 16 amino acids. Germline V gene data show CDR1 as SGHRS and CDR2 as YFSETQ. Here the CDR3 DNA reads TGCGCCAGCAGCACTGAAGCGGGAGCCTTCTACAATGAGCAGTTCTTC. It encodes CASSTEAGAFYNEQFF.

In DNA, the CDR3 is TGCAGCGTTGGGTGGGGCCGGGGGAATACGCAGTATTTT. Translating gives CSVGWGRGNTQYF. This chain joins TRBV29-1 and TRBJ2-3, with D possibly being TRBD2 (6 bases). Germline assignment: CDR1 SQVTM and CDR2 ANQGSEA. Trimming cost V 4 bases and J 7 bases, with 15 bases left between them. The CDR3 has 13 residues.

The gene calls are TRBV7-6 and TRBJ2-5; D may be TRBD2 (5 bases). Deletions cut 5 bases from V and 4 bases from J, with 11 bases between. This CDR3 has 13 residues. Looked up from germline, CDR1 is SGHVS and CDR2 is FNYEAQ. CDR3 amino acids: CASSPGLGETQYF. In DNA, the CDR3 is TGTGCCAGCAGCCCCGGACTGGGAGAGACCCAGTACTTC.